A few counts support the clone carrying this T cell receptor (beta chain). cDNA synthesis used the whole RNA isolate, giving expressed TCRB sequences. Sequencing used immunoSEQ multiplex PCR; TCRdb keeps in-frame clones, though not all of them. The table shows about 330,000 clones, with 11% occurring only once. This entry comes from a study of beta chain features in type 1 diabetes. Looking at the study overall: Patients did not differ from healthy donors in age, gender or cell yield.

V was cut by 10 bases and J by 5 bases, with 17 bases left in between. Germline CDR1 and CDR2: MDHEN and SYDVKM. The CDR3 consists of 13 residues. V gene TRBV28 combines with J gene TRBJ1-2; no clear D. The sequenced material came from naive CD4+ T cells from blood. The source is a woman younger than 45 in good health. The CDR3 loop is CATRQTGVYGYTF. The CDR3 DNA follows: TGTGCCACCCGCCAGACGGGTGTTTATGGCTACACCTTC.